This passage covers 24 T cell receptor beta chains from one sample sequenced in a study of blood T cell repertoires in COVID-19 (dated by TCRdb to 2018 to 2021). The library was prepared using the immunoSEQ multiplex PCR assay. TCRdb obtained this table from immuneACCESS and retained in-frame rearrangements with V and J assigned. These tables miss some clones; where compared with another copy, unresolved V genes account for less than half of the shortfall, and the remainder is unexplained. This sample gives over 95,000 clones in total; approximately 81% of them show up just once. Approximately 13% of the sample is in the top ten clones. Sequenced material: peripheral blood. The receptor source for this set is a human donor in a cohort sampled during active COVID-19.

The gene calls are TRBV6-5 and TRBJ2-3, with TRBD2 matching 7 bases. Trimming cost V 7 bases and J 4 bases; bases outside gene matches: 8. The CDR3 has 14 residues. Germline V gene sequence: CDR1 MNHEY, CDR2 SVGAGI. The CDR3 DNA is TGTGCCAGCATCCGACTAGCAGGTGCAGATACGCAGTATTTT. This sequence encodes CASIRLAGADTQYF.

This rearrangement joins TRBV9 to TRBJ2-1; 12 bases match TRBD1. This CDR3 spans 16 amino acids. V dropped 0 bases and J dropped 9; count of bases not matched to a gene: 7. Germline V lookup: CDR1 SGDLS, CDR2 YYNGEE. The CDR3 bases are TGTGCCAGCAGCGTAGCGGGACAGGGGGCAATTATTGAGCAGTTCTTC. It is translated as CASSVAGQGAIIEQFF.

This chain uses TRBV12-3 or TRBV12-4 with TRBJ1-2; D gene uncertain. V lost 8 bases, J lost 6 bases, and 16 bases lay in between. This CDR3 has 13 residues. The chain's CDR3 is CASSSLSQHGYTF. CDR3 nucleotides: TGTGCCAGCTCTTCGTTATCACAGCATGGCTACACCTTC.

The J gene is TRBJ2-1, the V gene TRBV28; D not resolved. V lost 3 bases and J 0 bases, leaving 12 bases between the germline ends. The CDR3 is 16 residues long. CDR1 MDHEN and CDR2 SYDVKM come from the germline V gene. CDR3 bases: TGTGCCAGCAGTTTGGTCCGTTCTAGCTCCTACAATGAGCAGTTCTTC. It is translated as CASSLVRSSSYNEQFF.

On this clone itself: Other DNA sequences in this sample translate to the same CDR3. The chain has TRBV3-1 (or the pseudogene TRBV3-2) and TRBJ1-2, with 8 nucleotides matching TRBD1. CDR1 and CDR2 from the germline V gene are LGHDT and YNNKEL (reference sequence). The J segment lost 5 bases and the V segment lost 1 base, leaving 0 bases of the junction unmatched. The CDR3 length is 13 residues. CDR3 amino acids: CASSQGQGYGYTF. CDR3 sequence (DNA): TGTGCCAGCAGCCAAGGACAGGGGTATGGCTACACCTTC.

The rearrangement uses TRBV3-1 (or the pseudogene TRBV3-2) and TRBJ1-1; D remains unclear. V was pared by 4 bases and J by 0 bases, with 12 bases between. CDR1 and CDR2 from the germline V gene are LGHDT and YNNKEL (reference sequence). The CDR3 length is 15 residues. CDR3 in amino acids: CASSRAGAMNTEAFF. In DNA, the CDR3 is TGTGCCAGCAGCCGGGCAGGCGCTATGAACACTGAAGCTTTCTTT.

The J gene is TRBJ2-7, the V gene TRBV4-3; 7 nucleotides line up with TRBD1. The germline V gene has CDR1 LGHNA and CDR2 YSLEER. CDR3 length: 15 residues. V dropped 0 bases and J dropped 3; count of bases not matched to a gene: 5. CDR3 sequence (DNA): TGCGCCAGCAGCCAAGACCAAGGGACAGTCTACGAGCAGTACTTC. It yields the protein CASSQDQGTVYEQYF.

This clone was seen just once. The chain joins TRBV6-1 to TRBJ1-1; D call uncertain. CDR1 and CDR2 (germline): MNHNS, SASEGT. The CDR3 has 12 amino acids. Trimming removed 1 base at V and 4 bases at J, with 4 bases between. The CDR3 protein is CASSEVRTEAFF. The DNA of the CDR3 is TGTGCCAGCAGTGAAGTGCGCACTGAAGCTTTCTTT.

The V call is TRBV7-9, the J call TRBJ2-1; 9 bases fit TRBD2. The CDR3 is made up of 16 amino acids. Looked up from germline, CDR1 is SEHNR and CDR2 is FQNEAQ (reference sequence). V lost 7 bases, J lost 2 bases, and 9 bases stayed unmatched. DNA of the CDR3: TGTGCCAGCAACCTGGCGGGGGGGATAACCTACAATGAGCAGTTCTTC. It specifies CASNLAGGITYNEQFF.

This clone turned up a few times. The chain combines TRBV5-5 with TRBJ2-3; 10 bases are shared with TRBD2. The CDR3 is 16 residues long. The ends lost 3 bases at V and 2 bases at J; junction bases unmatched: 6. CDR1 and CDR2 from the germline V gene are SGHKS and YYEKEE (reference sequence). DNA of the CDR3: TGTGCCAGCAGCTACCTAGCGGGGGTGAACACAGATACGCAGTATTTT. Translation gives CASSYLAGVNTDTQYF.

The gene calls are TRBV5-1 and TRBJ2-3; D uncertain. Trimming removed 4 bases from V and 8 bases from J, with 14 bases in between. The CDR3 is 13 amino acids. Germline V lookup: CDR1 SGHRS, CDR2 YFSETQ. The CDR3 nucleotides are TGCGCCAGCAGCCTGACGGGTGTGGGTACGCAGTATTTT. This translates into CASSLTGVGTQYF.

V usage is TRBV2 and J usage is TRBJ2-1, with 13 positions matching TRBD2. The CDR3 length is 18 residues. With V trimmed by 6 bases and J by 2 bases, 10 bases remained unmatched. The germline V gene has CDR1 SNHLY and CDR2 FYNNEI. In nucleotides, the CDR3 is TGTGCCAGCAGCGACACCTCGGGACTAGCGGGGACCTACAATGAGCAGTTCTTC. This codes for CASSDTSGLAGTYNEQFF.

The CDR3 region has the DNA TGTGCCAGCAGTTCCCCAGGTTTGAACACTGAAGCTTTCTTT. Translation gives CASSSPGLNTEAFF. The V call is TRBV27, the J call TRBJ1-1, with D unclear. CDR1 and CDR2 from the germline V gene are MNHEY and SMNVEV (reference sequence). V shed 4 bases and J shed 0 bases, with 9 bases lying between them. The CDR3 is made up of 14 amino acids.

The rearrangement joins TRBV4-3 to TRBJ1-2; 8 bases map to TRBD1. The CDR3 totals 16 residues. J gave up 4 bases and V 0 bases, and 7 bases lay outside the gene matches. Germline V lookup: CDR1 LGHNA, CDR2 YSLEER. The CDR3 DNA is TGCGCCAGCAGCCAAGATAGGGAGACAGGGGCCTATGGCTACACCTTC. Its protein product is CASSQDRETGAYGYTF.

The chain combines TRBV5-1 with TRBJ2-1; D unclear. The germline CDR1 and CDR2 sequences are SGHRS and YFSETQ. This CDR3 contains 13 residues. Between the trimmed V and J ends, which lost 4 bases and 4 bases, there was a span of 9 bases. The CDR3 sequence: CASSPEAYNEQFF. The CDR3 bases are TGCGCCAGCAGCCCCGAGGCGTACAATGAGCAGTTCTTC. The full variable domain, completed using reference TRBV5-1 and TRBJ2-1, is KAGVTQTPRYLIKTRGQQVTLSCSPISGHRSVSWYQQTPGQGLQFLFEYFSETQRNKGNFPGRFSGRQFSNSRSEMNVSTLELGDSALYLCASSPEAYNEQFFGPGTRLTVL.

The chain employs TRBV7-2 and TRBJ1-2; D is unclear. V lost 1 base to trimming and J lost 8 bases, with 17 bases between them. CDR1 is SGHTA and CDR2 is FQGNSA in the germline V gene. The CDR3 runs 15 residues. CDR3 bases: TGTGCCAGCAGCTTAGGAGGTGTCCTACTTACGGGCTACACCTTC. Translation: CASSLGGVLLTGYTF.

The J gene is TRBJ2-1, the V gene TRBV7-3, with 10 bases lining up with TRBD2. Per germline, CDR1 SGHTA and CDR2 FQGTGA. The CDR3 covers 15 residues. V gave up 1 base and J gave up 10 bases; unmatched junction bases: 7. The CDR3 region is CASSLISGGSGEQFF. CDR3 nucleotides: TGTGCCAGCAGCTTAATTAGCGGGGGGTCTGGAGAGCAGTTCTTC.

This clone has only a few counts. The chain combines TRBV4-3 with TRBJ1-5; 7 nucleotides line up with TRBD1. Germline V gene lookup returns CDR1 LGHNA and CDR2 YSLEER. With 0 bases clipped from V and 5 bases from J, the junction kept 4 bases outside the gene matches. The CDR3 is 15 amino acids. The CDR3 coding sequence is TGCGCCAGCAGCCAAGAGGCTGACAGGGATCAGCCCCAGCATTTT. Amino acid sequence: CASSQEADRDQPQHF.

This chain uses TRBV28 with TRBJ1-4; 8 bases line up with TRBD1. This CDR3 contains 13 residues. J was trimmed by 8 bases and V by 8 bases; bases with no gene match: 7. Germline V gene lookup returns CDR1 MDHEN and CDR2 SYDVKM. Here the CDR3 reads CASSGTGYEKLFF. Written as DNA, the CDR3 is TGTGCCAGCTCCGGGACAGGATACGAAAAACTGTTTTTT.

The chain is built from TRBV10-3 and TRBJ2-7; 9 nucleotides match TRBD2. The junction had 12 bases not matched to a gene; V was cut back by 3 bases and J by 3 bases. The CDR3 contains 17 residues. CDR1 ENHRY and CDR2 SYGVKD come from the germline V gene. CDR3 loop: CAISDVIKAGGIYEQYF. CDR3 in DNA: TGTGCCATCAGTGATGTTATCAAAGCGGGGGGCATCTACGAGCAGTACTTC.

CDR3: CATSGGGTNTGELFF. CDR3 coding DNA: TGTGCCACCAGTGGTGGCGGTACGAACACCGGGGAGCTGTTTTTT. This chain joins TRBV24-1 and TRBJ2-2; D is uncertain. V lost 5 bases and J lost 0, with 9 bases in between. There are 15 residues in the CDR3. The V gene's germline CDR1 is KGHDR and CDR2 SFDVKD.

The chain uses TRBV5-6 and TRBJ2-7, with a tentative D call TRBD1 (6 bases). The V and J ends lost 0 bases and 4 bases respectively, with 11 bases between them. Germline CDR1 is SGHDT and CDR2 is YYEEEE. This CDR3 spans 14 amino acids. The CDR3 coding sequence is TGTGCCAGCAGCTTGGGGGAAGGGGGTTACGAGCAGTACTTC. Translated, it gives CASSLGEGGYEQYF.

This chain connects TRBV19 to TRBJ1-1, with D tentatively TRBD1 (6 bases). This CDR3 contains 15 residues. V lost 3 bases to trimming and J lost 0 bases, with 11 bases between them. Looked up from germline, CDR1 is LNHDA and CDR2 is SQIVND (reference sequence). The CDR3: CASSIATGLNTEAFF. In DNA, the CDR3 is TGTGCCAGTAGTATCGCCACAGGGTTGAACACTGAAGCTTTCTTT. Together with reference TRBV19 and TRBJ1-1, the CDR3 gives the full variable domain: DGGITQSPKYLFRKEGQNVTLSCEQNLNHDAMYWYRQDPGQGLRLIYYSQIVNDFQKGDIAEGYSVSREKKESFPLTVTSAQKNPTAFYLCASSIATGLNTEAFFGQGTRLTVV.

The CDR3 reads CASSLGQGGDTQYF. CDR3 DNA sequence: TGTGCCAGCAGCTTGGGACAGGGGGGGGATACGCAGTATTTT. The chain combines TRBV5-4 with TRBJ2-3, with 9 positions matching TRBD1. Trimming cost V 0 bases and J 6 bases; bases outside gene matches: 2. Germline V CDR1 and CDR2: SGHNT, YYREEE (reference sequence). The CDR3 runs to 14 residues.